Below, 10 T cell receptor beta chains from the same sample are listed, as sequenced in a study of T-cell memory formation after mild COVID-19. TCRdb re-derived calls from the 5' RACE reads in MiXCR, one entry per CDR3 protein. The sample shows 170,000 or so distinct CDR3 sequences, about a fifth of them seen only once. Sequenced sample: PBMCs or a T cell subset sorted from them (not recorded which). All receptors derive from an adult woman who had mild COVID-19 (a few samples of this study predate the infection). Cell type and time point are not known.

J is TRBJ2-2 and V is TRBV12-3 or TRBV12-4, with D unclear. The V end lost 7 bases, the J end lost 6 bases, and 12 bases lay between the germline ends. The CDR3 sequence is 13 residues long. The CDR3 loop is CASTSSGPGELFF. CDR3 bases: TGTGCCAGCACCTCCTCCGGACCCGGGGAGCTGTTTTTT.

The DNA of the CDR3 is TGCAGTGCTCCCTCGGGGTTTGCAGATACGCAGTATTTT. Its protein product is CSAPSGFADTQYF. The J gene is TRBJ2-3, the V gene TRBV20-1; D is perhaps TRBD2 (5 bases). V lost 5 bases to trimming and J lost 4 bases, with 13 bases between them. The CDR3 runs 13 residues. The germline V gene encodes CDR1 DFQATT and CDR2 SNEGSKA (reference sequence).

The chain carries TRBV27 and TRBJ1-1; 9 positions agree with TRBD1. The V and J ends lost 7 bases and 4 bases, in that order; junction bases with no gene match: 10. Germline V gives CDR1 MNHEY, CDR2 SMNVEV (reference sequence). The CDR3 runs 15 residues. CDR3 in DNA: TGTGCCAGCACCCTTGACAGGGGGGGAGGCACTGAAGCTTTCTTT. Its translation is CASTLDRGGGTEAFF.

This chain links TRBV7-6 with TRBJ2-7, with D perhaps TRBD1 (6 bases). Germline V gene lookup returns CDR1 SGHVS and CDR2 FNYEAQ. The CDR3 spans 15 residues. Trimming took off 7 bases at V and 7 bases at J, with 23 bases between the two ends. The CDR3 sequence is CASTPTAGTPGEQYF. The CDR3 DNA sequence: TGTGCCAGCACCCCCACCGCCGGGACACCGGGGGAGCAGTACTTC.

This clonotype was detected only once. The chain couples TRBV27 to TRBJ2-7, with D possibly TRBD2 on 5 matching bases. This CDR3 spans 13 amino acids. The V end was cut by 3 bases, the J end by 5 bases, with 11 bases between. Germline lookup yields CDR1 MNHEY and CDR2 SMNVEV (reference sequence). The CDR3 is CASSFVGNHEQYF. The CDR3 DNA is TGTGCCAGCAGTTTTGTCGGGAACCACGAGCAGTACTTC.

The V call is TRBV7-2, the J call TRBJ2-1; D may be TRBD2 (6 bases). Looked up from germline, CDR1 is SGHTA and CDR2 is FQGNSA. V was pared by 0 bases and J by 7 bases, with 10 bases between. This CDR3 is built from 14 residues. The CDR3 loop reads CASSLAFGGNEQFF. CDR3 in DNA: TGTGCCAGCAGCTTAGCTTTTGGAGGGAATGAGCAGTTCTTC.

The rearrangement links TRBV20-1 to TRBJ2-2, with a possible D match to TRBD2 (6 bases). CDR3 length: 14 amino acids. Germline loops: CDR1 DFQATT, CDR2 SNEGSKA (reference sequence). Trimming pared 3 bases from V and 4 bases from J, leaving 12 bases between. In nucleotides, the CDR3 is TGCAGTGCTAGTACCGGGGGTGGCACCGGGGAGCTGTTTTTT. Translation: CSASTGGGTGELFF.

The DNA of the CDR3 is TGTGCCAGCAGCGCACTAGCGCGCCAAGAGACCCAGTACTTC. This codes for CASSALARQETQYF. The rearrangement uses TRBV9 and TRBJ2-5; 7 bases are a match to TRBD2. The CDR3 spans 14 residues. The trim removed 3 bases at V and 1 base at J, leaving 3 bases unmatched. The V gene's germline CDR1 is SGDLS and CDR2 YYNGEE.

The chain combines TRBV4-3 with TRBJ1-2; no reliable D call. Germline CDR1 and CDR2: LGHNA and YSLEER. The ends were cut back, 5 bases at V and 4 bases at J, with 11 bases in the middle. This CDR3 has 13 amino acids. CDR3 sequence: CASSGLKAYGYTF. In DNA, the CDR3 is TGCGCCAGCAGCGGGCTGAAAGCCTATGGCTACACCTTC.

In its sample, this clonotype was seen once. The genes are TRBV2 and TRBJ1-1; 10 bases match TRBD1. The CDR3 totals 13 residues. V gave up 7 bases and J gave up 6 bases; unmatched junction bases: 5. Germline V CDR1 and CDR2: SNHLY, FYNNEI. CDR3: CASIRDRGSEAFF. The CDR3 DNA follows: TGTGCCAGCATCAGGGACAGGGGCTCTGAAGCTTTCTTT.